These 14 T cell receptor beta chains originate from one sample sequenced in a study of Ad26.COV2.S vaccination and SARS-CoV-2 variants (dated by TCRdb to the early 2020s). The library was generated by the immunoSEQ multiplex PCR assay. This is the immuneACCESS table as TCRdb keeps it, with only in-frame sequences that have V and J called. A part of the clones is gone; compared with another copy, unresolved V genes explain less than half, and the rest is unexplained. The sample profile shows about 370,000 clones; around 85% of them were found once. The ten top clones hold more than 3% of the sample. Per the publication, the treatment or condition label means: roughly 18 received Ad26.COV2.S at low or high dose, single or two shots; 5 received placebo; per-sample allocation not given. Repertoires of vaccine and placebo recipients were sequenced from samples collected on day 63 after the first injection.

The sample here was peripheral blood, taken in a trial of Ad26.COV2.S vaccine versus placebo. The receptors were gathered from a person between 18 and 65 years old who received the Ad26.COV2.S COVID-19 vaccine or a placebo.

The J gene is TRBJ1-1, the V gene TRBV7-6, with 7 bases aligning to TRBD1. The germline V gene has CDR1 SGHVS and CDR2 FNYEAQ. The CDR3 runs to 16 residues. V was clipped by 0 bases and J by 0 bases; unmatched bases: 4. In DNA form, the CDR3 reads TGTGCCAGCAGCTTAGCTCGACAGGGTGTGAACACTGAAGCTTTCTTT. Protein product: CASSLARQGVNTEAFF.

V is TRBV3-1 (or the pseudogene TRBV3-2) and J is TRBJ1-3; D possibly corresponds to TRBD1 (5 bases). The V end lost 3 bases, the J end lost 0 bases, and 12 bases lay between the germline ends. CDR1 is LGHDT and CDR2 is YNNKEL in the germline V gene (reference sequence). The CDR3 contains 16 residues. CDR3 protein: CASSQGVWYSGNTIYF. The CDR3 nucleotides read TGTGCCAGCAGCCAGGGGGTTTGGTACTCTGGAAACACCATATATTTT.

The CDR3 loop is CASSERRGLSYEQYF. The CDR3, as DNA: TGTGCCAGCAGTGAACGACGTGGACTTTCCTACGAGCAGTACTTC. This sequence joins TRBV6-1 and TRBJ2-7, with D maybe TRBD2 (5 bases). Germline CDR1 and CDR2: MNHNS and SASEGT. The germline V and J ends were trimmed by 2 bases and 1 base, with 12 bases remaining between them. CDR3 length: 15 amino acids.

As for this clone: The conserved phenylalanine or tryptophan normally closing the CDR3 is absent here, so this likely arose from a read error. No DNA is shown, since the ends of the CDR3 on it are uncertain; the CDR3 is the one TCRdb lists. The chain links TRBV5-8 to TRBJ1-1; the D call of TRBD1 is as the table states it, not checked on the DNA. Per germline, CDR1 SGHTS and CDR2 YDEGEE. Ends included, the CDR3 has 9 residues. This CDR3 is CASSLAGSI.

The chain couples TRBV6-2 or TRBV6-3 to TRBJ1-1; D unclear. CDR3 size: 15 residues. Trimming took off 4 bases at V and 2 bases at J, with 14 bases between the two ends. Germline CDR1 is MNHEY and CDR2 is SVGEGT. CDR3 amino acids: CASSSTFIENTEAFF. CDR3 sequence (DNA): TGTGCCAGCAGTTCCACCTTTATCGAAAACACTGAAGCTTTCTTT.

The chain has TRBV2 and TRBJ2-1, with D unclear. The CDR3 consists of 10 residues. The V end was cut by 7 bases, the J end by 9 bases, with 7 bases between. CDR1 SNHLY and CDR2 FYNNEI come from the germline V gene. The CDR3 coding sequence is TGTGCCAGCAAACTTGTTGAGCAGTTCTTC. Translated: CASKLVEQFF.

The chain has TRBV4-1 and TRBJ1-2, with unresolved D. CDR1 and CDR2 from the germline V gene are MGHRA and YSYEKL. The CDR3 consists of 15 residues. Trimming took off 3 bases at V and 6 bases at J, with 17 bases between the two ends. The CDR3 DNA sequence: TGCGCCAGCAGCCAGGCGACTGGAGGCAGAGATGGCTACACCTTC. Translation gives CASSQATGGRDGYTF.

The CDR3 bases are TGTGCCAGCAGCCCCGGGACGTTCAGCTCCTACGAGCAGTACTTC. Protein product: CASSPGTFSSYEQYF. The chain uses TRBV7-9 and TRBJ2-7; D tentatively reads TRBD1 or TRBD2 (5 bases each). The CDR3 runs 15 residues. Germline V gene data show CDR1 as SEHNR and CDR2 as FQNEAQ (reference sequence). Trimming cost V 5 bases and J 0 bases, with 14 bases left between them.

This clone appeared a few times. V and J are TRBV18 and TRBJ1-2; D unresolved. The CDR3 is 15 amino acids. Between the trimmed V and J ends, which lost 2 bases and 3 bases, there was a span of 13 bases. The V gene's germline CDR1 is KGHSH and CDR2 LQKENI. CDR3 sequence reads: CASSPGRREDYGYTF. DNA for the CDR3: TGTGCCAGCTCACCAGGGAGGAGGGAGGACTATGGCTACACCTTC.

The gene calls are TRBV6-2 or TRBV6-3 and TRBJ2-5; TRBD1 might be the D (7 bases). V lost 6 bases, J lost 5 bases, and 10 bases lay in between. The CDR3 covers 12 residues. Germline loops: CDR1 MNHEY, CDR2 SVGEGT. The CDR3, as DNA: TGTGCCAGCAGCAGGGGGGCGGAGACCCAGTACTTC. The encoded protein is CASSRGAETQYF.

The chain recombines TRBV11-2 with TRBJ2-1; no clear D. This CDR3 has 13 residues. Germline CDR1 is SGHAT and CDR2 is FQNNGV. Trimming removed 3 bases at V and 9 bases at J, with 12 bases between. CDR3 nucleotides: TGTGCCAGCAGCTTCGGCGGTGGCGGTGAGCAGTTCTTC. Protein product: CASSFGGGGEQFF.

The chain links TRBV27 to TRBJ2-5; 8 bases map to TRBD1. The length of the CDR3 is 14 residues. Trimming at V came to 4 bases and at J to 2 bases, leaving 3 bases not matched to a gene. In germline, CDR1 is MNHEY, CDR2 SMNVEV (reference sequence). CDR3 bases: TGTGCCAGCAGTTCTGGGGACAGGCAAGAGACCCAGTACTTC. Residues: CASSSGDRQETQYF.

This clone was seen once. V is TRBV6-6 and J is TRBJ2-7; D might be TRBD1 or TRBD2, each matching 5 bases. The CDR3 sequence is 11 residues long. Germline values: CDR1 MNHNY, CDR2 SVGAGI (reference sequence). The ends were cut back, 5 bases at V and 7 bases at J, with 9 bases in the middle. Written as DNA, the CDR3 is TGTGCCAGCAGTCGGAGGACAGAGCAGTACTTC. Its translation is CASSRRTEQYF.

The chain carries TRBV11-2 and TRBJ2-3, with 8 bases lining up with TRBD2. Germline V gene data show CDR1 as SGHAT and CDR2 as FQNNGV. The V and J ends lost 3 bases and 8 bases, in that order; junction bases with no gene match: 7. This CDR3 is built from 14 residues. CDR3 loop: CASSFGGVRSTQYF. As DNA, the CDR3 is TGTGCCAGCAGCTTCGGGGGGGTACGGAGTACGCAGTATTTT.